Listed below are T cell receptor beta chains from one sample, sequenced in a study of PD-1 blockade in classical Hodgkin lymphoma. Measured with immunoSEQ multiplex PCR; TCRdb has only the in-frame clones, and not every one. Of about 30,000 clones listed, 78% are singletons. This specimen consisted of peripheral blood mononuclear cells (PBMCs), obtained before the second cycle of nivolumab. The receptors here all came from a human donor with classical Hodgkin lymphoma. CDR3s leave out the opening cysteine and the closing phenylalanine or tryptophan. Fields, in order: CDR3 protein, clone size, V gene, J gene. Clone size is given for some rows only: seen once, a few or many times, or a class if the clone is expanded.

AWSRDENSPLH	.	TRBV30	TRBJ1-6
ASSPAGRVPTEAF	.	TRBV7-8	TRBJ1-1
ASSWGTGRWAEAF	.	TRBV5-1	TRBJ1-1
ASSGDAGQGGSPLH	.	TRBV27	TRBJ1-6
ASSIIGNTEAF	few	TRBV19	TRBJ1-1
ASSFPEGGAGYT	.	TRBV11-3	TRBJ1-2
ASSLAENSPLH	.	TRBV7-9	TRBJ1-6
ASSILAGTDTQY	.	TRBV19	TRBJ2-3
ASSPGLAGGLGETQY	few	TRBV7-7	TRBJ2-5
ASSPRTSGESSYNEQF	.	TRBV13	TRBJ2-1
ASSPRETGELF	medium-sized	TRBV18	TRBJ2-2
ASSVDLAGEGTQY	.	TRBV9	TRBJ2-3
ASSLSVGRAF	once	TRBV28	TRBJ1-1
ASGPLAGGSF	.	TRBV6-5	TRBJ2-1
ASSDRTGVAETQY	once	TRBV9	TRBJ2-5
ASSYPGTAAYEQY	.	TRBV6-6	TRBJ2-7
ASSSYRATNEKLF	.	TRBV7-2	TRBJ1-4
ASSSPRDRERGEQF	.	TRBV6-6	TRBJ2-1
ASGLAGGPRDTGELF	.	TRBV5-1	TRBJ2-2
ATSRVSYNEQF	.	TRBV15	TRBJ2-1
ASSRSGVAEAF	.	TRBV27	TRBJ1-1
AWSHRGATNEKLF	few	TRBV30	TRBJ1-4
ASSLDRALSPLH	.	TRBV11-3	TRBJ1-6